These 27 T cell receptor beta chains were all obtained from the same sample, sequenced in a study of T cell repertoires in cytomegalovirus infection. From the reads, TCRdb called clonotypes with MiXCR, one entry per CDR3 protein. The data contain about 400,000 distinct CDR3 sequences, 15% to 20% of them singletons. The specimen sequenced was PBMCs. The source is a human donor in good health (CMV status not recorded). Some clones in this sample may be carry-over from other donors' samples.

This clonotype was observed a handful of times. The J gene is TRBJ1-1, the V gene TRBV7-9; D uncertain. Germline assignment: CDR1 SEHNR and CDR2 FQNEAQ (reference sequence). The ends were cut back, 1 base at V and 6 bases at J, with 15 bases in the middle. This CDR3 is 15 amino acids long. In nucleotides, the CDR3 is TGTGCCAGCAGCTTAGTCGGGGATCGAAGGGCTGAAGCTTTCTTT. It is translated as CASSLVGDRRAEAFF. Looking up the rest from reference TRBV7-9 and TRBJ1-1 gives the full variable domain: DTGVSQNPRHKITKRGQNVTFRCDPISEHNRLYWYRQTLGQGPEFLTYFQNEAQLEKSRLLSDRFSAERPKGSFSTLEIQRTEQGDSAMYLCASSLVGDRRAEAFFGQGTRLTVV.

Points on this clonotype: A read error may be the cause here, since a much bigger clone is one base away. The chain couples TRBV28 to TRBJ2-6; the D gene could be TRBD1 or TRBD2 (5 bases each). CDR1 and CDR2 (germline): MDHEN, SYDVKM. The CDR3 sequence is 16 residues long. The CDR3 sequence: CASNRGTVSGAYVLTF. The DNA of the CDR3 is TGTGCCAGCAATCGAGGGACGGTATCCGGGGCCTACGTCCTGACTTTC.

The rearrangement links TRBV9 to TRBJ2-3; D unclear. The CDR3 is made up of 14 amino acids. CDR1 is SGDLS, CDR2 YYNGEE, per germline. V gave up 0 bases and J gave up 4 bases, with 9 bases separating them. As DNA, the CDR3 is TGTGCCAGCAGCGTAGCTACGTGGGCAGATACGCAGTATTTT. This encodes CASSVATWADTQYF.

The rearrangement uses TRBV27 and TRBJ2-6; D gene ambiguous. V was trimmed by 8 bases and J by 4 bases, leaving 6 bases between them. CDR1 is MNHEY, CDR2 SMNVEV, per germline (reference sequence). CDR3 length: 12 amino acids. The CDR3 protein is CASSAGANVLTF. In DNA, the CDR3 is TGTGCCAGCTCTGCCGGGGCCAACGTCCTGACTTTC.

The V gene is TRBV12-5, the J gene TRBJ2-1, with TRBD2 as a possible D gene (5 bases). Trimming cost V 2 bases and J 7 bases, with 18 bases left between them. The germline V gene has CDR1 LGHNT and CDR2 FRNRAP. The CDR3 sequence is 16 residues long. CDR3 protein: CASGLPTRLLSNEQFF. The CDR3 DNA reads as TGTGCTAGTGGTTTGCCCACGAGACTACTATCAAATGAGCAGTTCTTC.

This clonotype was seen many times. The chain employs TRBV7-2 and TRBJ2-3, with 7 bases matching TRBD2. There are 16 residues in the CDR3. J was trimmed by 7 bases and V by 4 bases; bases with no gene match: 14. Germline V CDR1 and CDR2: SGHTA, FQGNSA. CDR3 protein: CASSSGGGLPYNTQYF. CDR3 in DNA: TGTGCCAGCAGCTCCGGCGGGGGACTACCTTATAATACGCAGTATTTT.

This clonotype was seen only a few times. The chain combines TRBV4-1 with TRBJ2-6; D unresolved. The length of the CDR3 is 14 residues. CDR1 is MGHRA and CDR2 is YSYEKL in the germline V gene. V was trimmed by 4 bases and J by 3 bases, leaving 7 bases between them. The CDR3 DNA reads TGCGCCAGCAGCCCGACTCATGGGGCCAACGTCCTGACTTTC. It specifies CASSPTHGANVLTF.

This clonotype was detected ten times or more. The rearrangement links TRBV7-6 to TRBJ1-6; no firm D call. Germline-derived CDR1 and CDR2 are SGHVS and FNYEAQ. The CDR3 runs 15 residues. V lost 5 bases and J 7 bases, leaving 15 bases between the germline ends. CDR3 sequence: CASSASLGPNSPLHF. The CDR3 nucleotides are TGTGCCAGCAGCGCGTCCCTCGGACCCAATTCACCCCTCCACTTT.

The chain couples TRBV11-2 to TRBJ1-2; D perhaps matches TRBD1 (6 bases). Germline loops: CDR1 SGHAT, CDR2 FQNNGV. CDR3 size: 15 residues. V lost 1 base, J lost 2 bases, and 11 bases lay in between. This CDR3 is CASSLAGELNYGYTF. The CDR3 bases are TGTGCCAGCAGCTTAGCAGGGGAACTGAACTATGGCTACACCTTC. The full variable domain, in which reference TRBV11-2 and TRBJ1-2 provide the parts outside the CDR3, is EAGVAQSPRYKIIEKRQSVAFWCNPISGHATLYWYQQILGQGPKLLIQFQNNGVVDDSQLPKDRFSAERLKGVDSTLKIQPAKLEDSAVYLCASSLAGELNYGYTFGSGTRLTVV.

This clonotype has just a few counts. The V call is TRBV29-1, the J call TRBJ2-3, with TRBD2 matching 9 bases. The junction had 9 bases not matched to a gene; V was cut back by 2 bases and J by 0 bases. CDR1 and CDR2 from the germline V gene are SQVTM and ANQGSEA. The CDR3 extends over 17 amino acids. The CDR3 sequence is CSVEFGGGATSTDTQYF. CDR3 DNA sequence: TGCAGCGTTGAATTCGGCGGGGGGGCAACTAGCACAGATACGCAGTATTTT.

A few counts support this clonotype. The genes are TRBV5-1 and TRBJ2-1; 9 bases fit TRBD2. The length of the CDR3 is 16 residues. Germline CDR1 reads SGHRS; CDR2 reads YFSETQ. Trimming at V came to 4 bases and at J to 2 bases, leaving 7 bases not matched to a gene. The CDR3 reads CASSAFSSGTYNEQFF. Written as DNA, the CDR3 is TGCGCCAGCAGCGCCTTTTCTAGCGGGACCTACAATGAGCAGTTCTTC.

The CDR3 loop reads CASSFLSTSGRGDEQFF. CDR3 nucleotides: TGTGCCAGCAGTTTCCTGAGCACTAGCGGGAGAGGAGATGAGCAGTTCTTC. This chain uses TRBV6-2 or TRBV6-3 with TRBJ2-1, with TRBD2 identical over 11 bases. The CDR3 extends over 17 amino acids. V dropped 4 bases and J dropped 8; count of bases not matched to a gene: 13. Germline CDR1 MNHEY, CDR2 SVGEGT.

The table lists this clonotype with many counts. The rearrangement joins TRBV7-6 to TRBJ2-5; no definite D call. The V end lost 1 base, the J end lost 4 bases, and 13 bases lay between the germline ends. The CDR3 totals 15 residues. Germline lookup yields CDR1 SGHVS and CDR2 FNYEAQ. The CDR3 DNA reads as TGTGCCAGCAGCTTAGATGTGGGAACAAGAGAGACCCAGTACTTC. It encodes CASSLDVGTRETQYF.

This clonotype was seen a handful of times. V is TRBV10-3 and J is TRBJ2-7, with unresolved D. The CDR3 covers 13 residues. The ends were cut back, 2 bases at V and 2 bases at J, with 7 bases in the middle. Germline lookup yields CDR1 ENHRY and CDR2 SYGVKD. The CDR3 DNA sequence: TGTGCCATCAGTGAGGCCATAACCTACGAGCAGTACTTC. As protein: CAISEAITYEQYF.

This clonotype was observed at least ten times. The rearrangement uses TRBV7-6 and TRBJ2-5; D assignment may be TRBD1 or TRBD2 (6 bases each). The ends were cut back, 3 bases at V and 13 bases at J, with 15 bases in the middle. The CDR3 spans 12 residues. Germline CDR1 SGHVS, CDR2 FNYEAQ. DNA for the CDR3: TGTGCCAGCAGCTTGAACGGAGGGGGGTGGTACTTC. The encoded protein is CASSLNGGGWYF.

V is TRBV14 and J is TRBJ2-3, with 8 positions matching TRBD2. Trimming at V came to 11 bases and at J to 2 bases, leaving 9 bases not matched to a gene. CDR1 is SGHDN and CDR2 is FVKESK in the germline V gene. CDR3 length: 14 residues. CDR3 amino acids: CASNQRGHTDTQYF. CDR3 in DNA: TGTGCCTCTAACCAGCGGGGGCACACAGATACGCAGTATTTT.

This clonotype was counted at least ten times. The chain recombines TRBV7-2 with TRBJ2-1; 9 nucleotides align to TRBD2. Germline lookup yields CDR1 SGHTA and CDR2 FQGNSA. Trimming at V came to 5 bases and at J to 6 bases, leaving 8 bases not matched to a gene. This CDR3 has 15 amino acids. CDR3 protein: CASSRTGTSLNEQFF. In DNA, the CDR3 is TGTGCCAGCAGCCGAACCGGGACTAGCCTCAATGAGCAGTTCTTC.

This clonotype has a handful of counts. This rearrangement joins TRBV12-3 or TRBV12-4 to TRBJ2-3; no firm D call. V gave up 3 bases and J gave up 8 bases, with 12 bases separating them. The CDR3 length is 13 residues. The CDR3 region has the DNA TGTGCCAGCAGTTTGGCCCCCTTTGTTACGCAGTATTTT. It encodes CASSLAPFVTQYF.

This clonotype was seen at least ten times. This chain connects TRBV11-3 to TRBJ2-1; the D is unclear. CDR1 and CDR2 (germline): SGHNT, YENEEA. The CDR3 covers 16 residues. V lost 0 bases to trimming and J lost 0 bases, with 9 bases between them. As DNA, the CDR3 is TGTGCCAGCAGCTTAGAGGGTCACCCCTCCTACAATGAGCAGTTCTTC. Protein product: CASSLEGHPSYNEQFF.

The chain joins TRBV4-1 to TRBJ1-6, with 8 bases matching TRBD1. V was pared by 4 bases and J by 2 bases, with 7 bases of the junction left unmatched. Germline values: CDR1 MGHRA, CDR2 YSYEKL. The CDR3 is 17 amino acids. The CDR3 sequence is CASSLRQGITYNSPLHF. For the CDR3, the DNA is TGCGCCAGCAGCCTAAGACAGGGGATAACCTATAATTCACCCCTCCACTTT.

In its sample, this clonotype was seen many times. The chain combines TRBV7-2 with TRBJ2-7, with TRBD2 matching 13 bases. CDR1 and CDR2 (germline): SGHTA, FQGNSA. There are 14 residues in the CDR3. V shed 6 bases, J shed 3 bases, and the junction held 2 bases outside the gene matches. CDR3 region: CASSRTSGGYEQYF. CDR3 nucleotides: TGTGCCAGCAGTCGGACTAGCGGGGGCTACGAGCAGTACTTC. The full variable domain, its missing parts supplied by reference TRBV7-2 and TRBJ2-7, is GAGVSQSPSNKVTEKGKDVELRCDPISGHTALYWYRQSLGQGLEFLIYFQGNSAPDKSGLPSDRFSAERTGGSVSTLTIQRTQQEDSAVYLCASSRTSGGYEQYFGPGTRLTVT.

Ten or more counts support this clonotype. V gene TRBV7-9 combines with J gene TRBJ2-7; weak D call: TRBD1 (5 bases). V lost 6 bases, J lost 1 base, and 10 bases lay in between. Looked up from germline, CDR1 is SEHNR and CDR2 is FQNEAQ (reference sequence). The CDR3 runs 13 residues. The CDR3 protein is CASSSQGSYEQYF. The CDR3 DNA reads TGTGCCAGCAGTTCGCAGGGATCCTACGAGCAGTACTTC. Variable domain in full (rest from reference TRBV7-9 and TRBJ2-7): DTGVSQNPRHKITKRGQNVTFRCDPISEHNRLYWYRQTLGQGPEFLTYFQNEAQLEKSRLLSDRFSAERPKGSFSTLEIQRTEQGDSAMYLCASSSQGSYEQYFGPGTRLTVT.

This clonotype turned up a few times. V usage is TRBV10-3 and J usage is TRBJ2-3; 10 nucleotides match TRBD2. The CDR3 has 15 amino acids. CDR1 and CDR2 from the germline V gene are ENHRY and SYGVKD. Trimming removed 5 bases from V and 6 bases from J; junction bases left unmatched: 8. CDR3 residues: CAISLPSGGKDTQYF. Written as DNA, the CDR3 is TGTGCCATCAGTCTACCTAGCGGGGGTAAGGATACGCAGTATTTT.

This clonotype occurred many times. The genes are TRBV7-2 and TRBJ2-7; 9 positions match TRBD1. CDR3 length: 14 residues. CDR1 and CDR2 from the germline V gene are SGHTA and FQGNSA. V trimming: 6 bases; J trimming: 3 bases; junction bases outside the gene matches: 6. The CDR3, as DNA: TGTGCCAGCAGTACTGACAGGGGGTTCTACGAGCAGTACTTC. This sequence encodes CASSTDRGFYEQYF. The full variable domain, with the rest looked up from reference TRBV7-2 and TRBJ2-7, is GAGVSQSPSNKVTEKGKDVELRCDPISGHTALYWYRQSLGQGLEFLIYFQGNSAPDKSGLPSDRFSAERTGGSVSTLTIQRTQQEDSAVYLCASSTDRGFYEQYFGPGTRLTVT.

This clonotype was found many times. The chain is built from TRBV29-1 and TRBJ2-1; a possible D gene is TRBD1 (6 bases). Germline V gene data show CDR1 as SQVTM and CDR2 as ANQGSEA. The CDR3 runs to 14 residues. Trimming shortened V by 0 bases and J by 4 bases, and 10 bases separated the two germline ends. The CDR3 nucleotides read TGCAGCGTTGAAGATACAGGGTTTTACAATGAGCAGTTCTTC. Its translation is CSVEDTGFYNEQFF.

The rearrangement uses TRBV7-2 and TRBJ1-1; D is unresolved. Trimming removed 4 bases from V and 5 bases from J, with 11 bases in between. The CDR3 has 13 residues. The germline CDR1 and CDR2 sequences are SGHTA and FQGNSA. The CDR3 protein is CASSSAAGTEAFF. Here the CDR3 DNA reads TGTGCCAGCAGCTCAGCAGCCGGGACTGAAGCTTTCTTT.

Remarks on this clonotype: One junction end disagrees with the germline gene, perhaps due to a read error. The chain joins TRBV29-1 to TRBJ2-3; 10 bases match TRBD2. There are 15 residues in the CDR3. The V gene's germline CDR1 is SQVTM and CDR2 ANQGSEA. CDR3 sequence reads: CSVDSASGSRDTQYF. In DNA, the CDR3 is TGCAGCGTTGACAGCGCTAGCGGGAGCAGAGATACGCAGTATTTT.